This TCR beta chain was captured by sequencing in a study of tumor and adjacent non-tumor tissue in lung cancer. Study at large: Aged about 30 to 76 years, patients included roughly eleven men and 5 women with stage I to III disease. Broader study findings: Significantly higher TCR diversity was found in tumor than normal lung. Normal lung showed higher cumulative top 100 clone frequency than tumor.

This sample's RNA came from whole unsorted tissue. The normal lung tissue was taken more than 3 cm from the tumor edge. Donors were chemotherapy-naive, newly diagnosed lung cancer surgical patients in China, August–late 2014. This clonotype was detected only once. The antigen remains undetermined. One end of the junction does not line up with germline, which may come from a read error. The library came from three nested PCR rounds adapted from ARM-PCR protocols. TCRdb redid the calling of the multiplex PCR reads with MiXCR, one entry per CDR3 protein. Of 85,000 or so distinct CDR3 sequences in the sample, under 80% were seen once. The TCR originated in a woman between 50 and 59 years old with non-small cell lung cancer. Sequencing input: distant non-tumor lung tissue.

The CDR3 is CASSDRQGDTGELFF. CDR3 bases: TGTGCCAGCAGTGACAGACAGGGGGACACAGGGGAGCTGTTTTTT. The chain employs TRBV6-1 and TRBJ2-2; the match to TRBD1 covers 9 bases. This CDR3 has 15 amino acids. The V gene's germline CDR1 is MNHNS and CDR2 SASEGT.